The rows below give T cell receptor beta chains drawn from one sample of a study of beta chain features in type 1 diabetes. The table came from immunoSEQ multiplex PCR; TCRdb's copy has only in-frame clones and leaves some out. The table records 350,000 or so clones, around a fifth of them present only once. Sequenced sample: naive CD4+ T cells from blood. Receptor source: a young woman in good health. Both conserved end residues are part of each CDR3. Each record gives: V gene, J gene, CDR3 protein.

>TRBV16|TRBJ2-7
CASSQSRGGQYF
>TRBV2|TRBJ2-7
CASSGWDSHEQYF
>TRBV4-2|TRBJ1-2
CASSQGQDLQQYGYTF
>TRBV2|TRBJ1-1
CASNVRPGGNTEAFF
>TRBV7-2|TRBJ1-1
CASSPSGITEAFF
>TRBV5-1|TRBJ2-3
CASSSGTSTDTQYF
>TRBV9|TRBJ2-2
CASRPDSNTGELFF
>TRBV6-5|TRBJ1-4
CASTTGTGNEKLFF
>TRBV11-2|TRBJ2-1
CASSLRREKTNEQFF
>TRBV21-1|TRBJ2-7
CASRHPGTGIYYEQYF
>TRBV10-3|TRBJ2-1
CAISEGTGVSNEQFF
>TRBV6-5|TRBJ2-1
CASRERGNEQFF
>TRBV6-6|TRBJ1-4
CASSYGGTDEKLFF
>TRBV5-6|TRBJ1-2
CASSHGLGGSPKSYGYTF
>TRBV4-2|TRBJ1-5
CASSQDTQGGNQPQHF
>TRBV15|TRBJ2-1
CATSGGTRVFNEQFF
>TRBV13|TRBJ2-7
CASSLAGVGQYF
>TRBV7-2|TRBJ2-7
CASSVTSPQEQYF
>TRBV9|TRBJ1-5
CASSVGPGNQPQHF
>TRBV5-1|TRBJ1-1
CASSLDTEAFF
>TRBV7-2|TRBJ2-5
CASSLARGGPETQYF
>TRBV5-1|TRBJ2-3
CASSLGRRTDTQYF
>TRBV28|TRBJ1-1
CASSLSAGTKKAFF
>TRBV7-2|TRBJ2-1
CASRGLAEVSEQFF
>TRBV11-2|TRBJ2-1
CASSTGRYNEQFF
>TRBV6-5|TRBJ2-7
CASRDRTWSNEQYF
>TRBV4-2|TRBJ2-3
CASSQGRGSTDTQYF
>TRBV6-5|TRBJ2-7
CASSYSEVSSYEQYF
>TRBV4-1|TRBJ2-5
CASSRGAGRSQETQYF
>TRBV7-9|TRBJ2-5
CASSPGVVGTQYF
>TRBV7-9|TRBJ1-5
CAAGGLGQPQHF
>TRBV2|TRBJ2-3
CASSAGGLSTDTQYF
>TRBV7-2|TRBJ2-1
CASSGLFSYNEQFF
>TRBV27|TRBJ2-7
CASSHFRTGRYEQYF
>TRBV19|TRBJ2-1
CASSIDRKGSSSYNEQFF
>TRBV15|TRBJ1-1
CATSAHRGEAFF
>TRBV14|TRBJ2-7
CASSPLGGEQYF
>TRBV30|TRBJ2-6
CAWVGTGAFSGANVLTF
>TRBV4-1|TRBJ2-1
CASSRPGTRGNEQFF
>TRBV4-2|TRBJ2-2
CASSRGLAGGVNTGELFF
>TRBV11-2|TRBJ1-1
CASSLVRGTEAFF
>TRBV18|TRBJ1-2
CASSPDLQDNYGYTF
>TRBV5-4|TRBJ1-2
CASTWAGDSYGYTF
>TRBV7-2|TRBJ1-4
CASSPTGQVNEKLFF
>TRBV29-1|TRBJ2-5
CSVGDNQETQYF
>TRBV7-9|TRBJ1-1
CASSFTGAGGEAFF
>TRBV19|TRBJ2-1
CASTPLEAEPSNEQFF
>TRBV5-4|TRBJ2-7
CASSWTSGTSYEQYF
>TRBV6-6|TRBJ1-5
CASTGGNQPQHF
>TRBV23-1|TRBJ2-7
CASSVAARSGGYEQYF
>TRBV11-2|TRBJ2-2
CASTIRTGKPGELFF
>TRBV7-9|TRBJ1-3
CASSLGAGEVYTIYF
>TRBV4-3|TRBJ2-7
CASSQTGTGGGEQYF
>TRBV5-1|TRBJ2-2
CASLPQGASGELFF
>TRBV10-3|TRBJ2-7
CAIRGDYEQYF